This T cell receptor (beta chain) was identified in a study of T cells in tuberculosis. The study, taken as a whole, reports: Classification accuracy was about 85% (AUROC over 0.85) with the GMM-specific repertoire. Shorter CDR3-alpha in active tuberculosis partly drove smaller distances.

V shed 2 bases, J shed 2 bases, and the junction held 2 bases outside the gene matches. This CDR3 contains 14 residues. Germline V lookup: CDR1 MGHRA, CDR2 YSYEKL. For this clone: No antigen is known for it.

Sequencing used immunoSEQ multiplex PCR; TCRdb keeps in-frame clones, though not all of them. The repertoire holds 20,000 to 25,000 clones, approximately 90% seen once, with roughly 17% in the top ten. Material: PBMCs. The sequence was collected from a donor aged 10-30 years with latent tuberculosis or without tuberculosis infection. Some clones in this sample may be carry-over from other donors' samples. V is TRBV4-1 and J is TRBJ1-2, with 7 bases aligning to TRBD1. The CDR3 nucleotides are TGCGCCAGCAGCCAACCGACAGGGAACTATGGCTACACCTTC. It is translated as CASSQPTGNYGYTF.